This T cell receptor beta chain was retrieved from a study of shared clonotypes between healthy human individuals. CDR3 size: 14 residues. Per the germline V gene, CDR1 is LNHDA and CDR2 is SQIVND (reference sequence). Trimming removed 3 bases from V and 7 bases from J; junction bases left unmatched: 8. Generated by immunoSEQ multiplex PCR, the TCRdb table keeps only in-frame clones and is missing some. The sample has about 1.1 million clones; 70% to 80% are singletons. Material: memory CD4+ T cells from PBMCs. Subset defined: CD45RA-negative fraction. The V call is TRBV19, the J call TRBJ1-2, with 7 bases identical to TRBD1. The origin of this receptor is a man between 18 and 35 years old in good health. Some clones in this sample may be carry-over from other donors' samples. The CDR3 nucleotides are TGTGCCAGTAGTATTAGCCGGACAGGCCCTGGCTACACCTTC. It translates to CASSISRTGPGYTF.